This T cell receptor (beta chain) was sequenced during a study of T cell responses to AZD1222 COVID-19 vaccine. Sequencing was performed with immunoSEQ multiplex PCR; in TCRdb, only in-frame clones are kept and a portion is missing. Among around 99,000 clones, approximately 93% were seen once, and the ten largest hold 6.5% to 10%. The clonotype comes from an adult who received the AZD1222 COVID-19 vaccine. The source material was peripheral blood, sampled 28 days after the second AZD1222 dose.

The CDR3 region is CASSPTMGTQYF. The CDR3 nucleotides read TGTGCCAGCAGCCCAACCATGGGGACCCAGTACTTC. The genes are TRBV7-9 and TRBJ2-5, with no clear D. The CDR3 runs to 12 residues. Germline-derived CDR1 and CDR2 are SEHNR and FQNEAQ (reference sequence). Trimming pared 5 bases from V and 7 bases from J, leaving 11 bases between.